This entry lists 25 T cell receptor beta chains sequenced from one sample in a study of T cells in Graves' hyperthyroidism and ophthalmopathy. Amplification yielded TCR beta CDR3 regions, with RNA transcripts as the source. The HTBI primer set drove a first-round RT-PCR of the TCR CDR3. One entry per CDR3 protein, called by TCRdb with MiXCR from the multiplex PCR reads. The sample consists of under 700,000 distinct CDR3 sequences, about 45% of them appearing once. The sequenced sample consisted of peripheral blood or thyroid tissue (not recorded which). These receptor sequences come from a woman between 18 and 30 years old with Graves' hyperthyroidism.

The CDR3 DNA reads as TGTGCCAGTAGTATCGCAGGGACGGGGACCACTGAAGCTTTCTTT. Translation: CASSIAGTGTTEAFF. The chain recombines TRBV19 with TRBJ1-1; D might be TRBD1 (5 bases). Trimming removed 3 bases at V and 4 bases at J, with 15 bases between. Germline-derived CDR1 and CDR2 are LNHDA and SQIVND (reference sequence). The CDR3 has 15 residues.

Many counts were recorded for this clonotype. V is TRBV7-2 and J is TRBJ2-6; no definite D call. Trimming stripped 5 bases from V and 0 bases from J, with 11 bases between. Germline CDR1 is SGHTA and CDR2 is FQGNSA. The CDR3 loop spans 16 amino acids. The CDR3 nucleotides read TGTGCCAGCAGCCCCGAGGTACTCTCTGGGGCCAACGTCCTGACTTTC. Translation: CASSPEVLSGANVLTF.

This clonotype was recorded a few times. Possible read error: a much larger clone is one base away. This rearrangement joins TRBV15 to TRBJ2-7, with 7 nucleotides matching TRBD2. Trimming at V came to 0 bases and at J to 9 bases, leaving 14 bases not matched to a gene. The CDR3 extends over 16 amino acids. Per germline, CDR1 LNHNV and CDR2 YYDKDF (reference sequence). The CDR3 region has the DNA TGTGCCACCAGCAGAGATAGCAGCGGGAAAGCCCTTGTGCAGTACTTC. This encodes CATSRDSSGKALVQYF. The full variable domain, its missing parts supplied by reference TRBV15 and TRBJ2-7, is DAMVIQNPRYQVTQFGKPVTLSCSQTLNHNVMYWYQQKSSQAPKLLFHYYDKDFNNEADTPDNFQSRRPNTSFCFLDIRSPGLGDTAMYLCATSRDSSGKALVQYFGPGTRLTVT.

The V gene is TRBV10-3, the J gene TRBJ1-1, with unresolved D. V was pared by 7 bases and J by 4 bases, with 13 bases between. Germline assignment: CDR1 ENHRY and CDR2 SYGVKD. This CDR3 has 13 amino acids. The CDR3 nucleotides are TGTGCCATCAAGGAGGAGGGTGGCACTGAAGCTTTCTTT. As protein: CAIKEEGGTEAFF.

A remark on this clonotype: This may stem from a read error, because a much larger clone lies one nucleotide away. The chain couples TRBV11-3 to TRBJ2-7, with D maybe TRBD2 (6 bases). This CDR3 region has 14 residues. Per germline, CDR1 SGHNT and CDR2 YENEEA. V gave up 5 bases and J gave up 1 base, with 12 bases separating them. The CDR3 spells CASSLNAGSYEQYF. CDR3 nucleotides: TGTGCCAGCAGCCTGAACGCGGGATCCTACGAGCAGTACTTC.

A few counts support this clonotype. The chain recombines TRBV2 with TRBJ2-7, with 10 positions matching TRBD1. There are 13 residues in the CDR3. CDR1 is SNHLY, CDR2 FYNNEI, per germline. This CDR3 reads CAGPRDRGNEQYF. CDR3 DNA sequence: TGTGCAGGTCCCCGGGACAGGGGCAACGAGCAGTACTTC.

This rearrangement joins TRBV15 to TRBJ2-5; 7 bases match TRBD1. The germline V gene encodes CDR1 LNHNV and CDR2 YYDKDF (reference sequence). Germline trimming cut 1 base from V and 1 base from J; bases unmatched to any gene: 9. The CDR3 spans 17 residues. DNA for the CDR3: TGTGCCACCAGCAGAGTCGACAGGGAACTAAGCCAAGAGACCCAGTACTTC. It yields the protein CATSRVDRELSQETQYF. The full variable domain, in which reference TRBV15 and TRBJ2-5 provide the parts outside the CDR3, is DAMVIQNPRYQVTQFGKPVTLSCSQTLNHNVMYWYQQKSSQAPKLLFHYYDKDFNNEADTPDNFQSRRPNTSFCFLDIRSPGLGDTAMYLCATSRVDRELSQETQYFGPGTRLLVL.

The V call is TRBV19, the J call TRBJ1-2, with D possibly matching TRBD1 (5 bases). CDR1 and CDR2 from the germline V gene are LNHDA and SQIVND (reference sequence). V gave up 6 bases and J gave up 8 bases, with 19 bases separating them. The CDR3 runs 14 residues. The CDR3 region has the DNA TGTGCCAGTAGCCCGAGACAGAGGGCGAGCGGCTACACCTTC. It yields the protein CASSPRQRASGYTF.

This clonotype was counted a few times. The chain recombines TRBV25-1 with TRBJ1-1; TRBD1 agrees at 7 bases. V lost 6 bases and J lost 3; bases outside the gene matches: 16. Per germline, CDR1 MGHDK and CDR2 SYGVNS. The CDR3 spans 17 residues. CDR3 sequence: CASRSRDSALLDTEAFF. As DNA, the CDR3 is TGTGCCAGCAGGAGCCGGGACAGCGCTTTATTGGACACTGAAGCTTTCTTT.

This clonotype appeared a few times. The chain combines TRBV20-1 with TRBJ1-6, with TRBD1 matching 9 bases. The CDR3 is 17 residues long. Trimming took 0 bases from V and 7 from J; bases not matched to a gene: 10. Germline CDR1 DFQATT, CDR2 SNEGSKA (reference sequence). CDR3 region: CSARDLYKGTGNSPLHF. As DNA, the CDR3 is TGCAGTGCTAGAGATCTGTATAAAGGGACAGGGAATTCACCCCTCCACTTT.

This clonotype has only a few counts. J is TRBJ2-7 and V is TRBV20-1; 9 bases map to TRBD1. V lost 6 bases to trimming and J lost 4 bases; unmatched junction nucleotides: 13. The CDR3 is made up of 15 amino acids. Germline V gene data show CDR1 as DFQATT and CDR2 as SNEGSKA (reference sequence). CDR3 in amino acids: CSAAHRDRAYYEQYF. CDR3 sequence (DNA): TGCAGTGCGGCTCACCGGGACAGGGCTTATTACGAGCAGTACTTC.

This sequence joins TRBV10-3 and TRBJ1-3; D remains unclear. V was clipped by 5 bases and J by 4 bases, with 9 bases between them. CDR3 size: 13 residues. Germline assignment: CDR1 ENHRY and CDR2 SYGVKD. This chain's CDR3 is CAISYSDGNTIYF. CDR3 bases: TGTGCCATCAGTTATTCCGACGGAAACACCATATATTTT.

This clonotype was found a few times. The rearrangement joins TRBV7-2 to TRBJ2-7; D is uncertain. The length of the CDR3 is 15 residues. Germline CDR1 SGHTA, CDR2 FQGNSA. V was clipped by 1 base and J by 2 bases, with 12 bases between them. The DNA for the CDR3 is TGTGCCAGCAGCTTAGATGTAGGGAAAACCTACGAGCAGTACTTC. The encoded protein is CASSLDVGKTYEQYF.

The V and J genes are TRBV15 and TRBJ2-7, with 8 nucleotides matching TRBD1. The CDR3 contains 15 residues. Germline assignment: CDR1 LNHNV and CDR2 YYDKDF (reference sequence). The V and J ends lost 3 bases and 5 bases, in that order; junction bases with no gene match: 9. CDR3 loop: CATSSGTGRPDEQYF. The CDR3, as DNA: TGTGCCACCAGCAGTGGGACAGGCCGACCGGACGAGCAGTACTTC.

The rearrangement joins TRBV7-9 to TRBJ1-6, with D uncertain. The CDR3 totals 14 residues. The V end was cut by 2 bases, the J end by 6 bases, with 8 bases between. Germline V lookup: CDR1 SEHNR, CDR2 FQNEAQ (reference sequence). The CDR3 here is CASSLLDVNSPLHF. The CDR3 nucleotides are TGTGCCAGCAGCTTATTGGACGTTAATTCACCCCTCCACTTT.

This rearrangement joins TRBV2 to TRBJ1-5; 7 positions agree with TRBD1. J gave up 4 bases and V 5 bases, and 11 bases lay outside the gene matches. There are 16 residues in the CDR3. Looked up from germline, CDR1 is SNHLY and CDR2 is FYNNEI. CDR3 sequence: CASSFLYTQGNQPQHF. The CDR3 DNA follows: TGTGCCAGCAGTTTCCTCTATACACAGGGGAATCAGCCCCAGCATTTT.

This chain uses TRBV20-1 with TRBJ2-7; possibly TRBD2 for D (6 bases). The V end was cut by 4 bases, the J end by 2 bases, with 12 bases between. The CDR3 is 13 amino acids. The V gene's germline CDR1 is DFQATT and CDR2 SNEGSKA (reference sequence). The CDR3 DNA reads as TGCAGTGCTATGAGGGACTCCCCCTACGAGCAGTACTTC. As protein: CSAMRDSPYEQYF.

The chain is built from TRBV29-1 and TRBJ1-2; 9 bases align to TRBD1. From germline, CDR1 is SQVTM and CDR2 ANQGSEA. This CDR3 has 15 residues. Trimming at V came to 0 bases and at J to 4 bases, leaving 6 bases not matched to a gene. In DNA, the CDR3 is TGCAGCGTTGAAGATCCCGGGACAGGGTCCTATGGCTACACCTTC. It translates to CSVEDPGTGSYGYTF.

In DNA, the CDR3 is TGTGCCAGTCCAGGGAGTTCACCCCTCCACTTT. It yields the protein CASPGSSPLHF. The genes are TRBV25-1 and TRBJ1-6; D is perhaps TRBD1 (5 bases). Trimming removed 9 bases from V and 9 bases from J, with 9 bases in between. This CDR3 contains 11 residues. Germline V CDR1 and CDR2: MGHDK, SYGVNS.

This clonotype has more than one count but fewer than ten. The CDR3 loop is CASRGTTGSNQPQHF. Here the CDR3 DNA reads TGTGCCAGCAGGGGGACCACGGGGAGCAATCAGCCCCAGCATTTT. The chain joins TRBV12-3 or TRBV12-4 to TRBJ1-5, with a weak D call TRBD1 (5 bases). The CDR3 has 15 amino acids. Trimming cost V 6 bases and J 1 base, with 13 bases left between them.

The chain combines TRBV11-2 with TRBJ2-7, with D possibly TRBD2 on 5 matching bases. Germline V gene lookup returns CDR1 SGHAT and CDR2 FQNNGV. CDR3 length equals 12 residues. Trimming pared 11 bases from V and 3 bases from J, leaving 14 bases between. The CDR3 here is CAWRTENYEQYF. The CDR3 region has the DNA TGTGCCTGGAGGACGGAGAACTACGAGCAGTACTTC.

V gene TRBV20-1 combines with J gene TRBJ1-1, with D possibly matching TRBD1 (5 bases). Trimming left V 3 bases short and J 2 bases short, with 13 bases between. Germline CDR1 reads DFQATT; CDR2 reads SNEGSKA (reference sequence). The CDR3 is 14 residues long. The CDR3 DNA follows: TGCAGTGCTAGTAACCCCGGGGGTAACACTGAAGCTTTCTTT. Protein product: CSASNPGGNTEAFF.

This rearrangement joins TRBV7-9 to TRBJ2-5; D remains unclear. V shed 5 bases and J shed 4 bases, with 14 bases lying between them. The CDR3 runs to 14 residues. Germline V gene lookup returns CDR1 SEHNR and CDR2 FQNEAQ (reference sequence). The CDR3 spells CASSPAVLGETQYF. CDR3 DNA sequence: TGTGCCAGCAGCCCGGCAGTTTTGGGAGAGACCCAGTACTTC.

This chain connects TRBV10-3 to TRBJ1-4; D not resolved. Per germline, CDR1 ENHRY and CDR2 SYGVKD. This CDR3 spans 15 amino acids. V lost 3 bases and J 2 bases, leaving 10 bases between the germline ends. CDR3 residues: CAISDPSGTNEKLFF. CDR3 in DNA: TGTGCCATCAGTGACCCGTCCGGGACTAATGAAAAACTGTTTTTT.

The V call is TRBV5-1, the J call TRBJ1-1; no clear D gene. The CDR3 totals 15 residues. The ends were cut back, 0 bases at V and 1 base at J, with 10 bases in the middle. In germline, CDR1 is SGHRS, CDR2 YFSETQ. CDR3 sequence: CASSLAGRPNTEAFF. The DNA of the CDR3 is TGCGCCAGCAGCTTGGCCGGGCGGCCGAACACTGAAGCTTTCTTT.